This paragraph covers one T cell receptor (beta chain) sequence. Its antigen is unidentified. These data originate in a study of vaccination effects on CD4 cells after COVID-19. General study points: The study, lacking early post-infection timepoints, had few convalescent patients.

Using viral peptide pools, the ViraFEST assay grew out antigen-specific CD4+ T cells prior to sequencing. CD4+ T cells were isolated after 10 days of culture. Culturing of two million PBMC per well took place with roughly 9.4 IU/ml IL-2 and 9.5 to 10 ug/ml peptides. The CDR3 loop spans 13 amino acids. Germline V gene data show CDR1 as MGHDK and CDR2 as SYGVNS. Trimming stripped 6 bases from V and 2 bases from J, with 10 bases between. The repertoire was sequenced with immunoSEQ multiplex PCR; TCRdb's copy has only in-frame clones and lacks some. This table has approximately 54,000 clones, roughly 76% appearing once.

The sequencing here drew on CD4+ T cells from PBMCs cultured with HCoV-229E spike peptides, taken before COVID-19 vaccination. The sequence was collected from a human donor who received a COVID-19 vaccine. The J gene is TRBJ2-5, the V gene TRBV25-1; D gene uncertain. The CDR3 reads CASRRSQQETQYF. CDR3 DNA sequence: TGTGCCAGCAGGAGGTCGCAGCAAGAGACCCAGTACTTC.